These T cell receptor beta chains were read from a single sample in a study of blood T cell repertoires in COVID-19. Method: immunoSEQ multiplex PCR; TCRdb's copy keeps in-frame clones and lacks some. Of about 670,000 clones in the sample, just under 90% were seen once. Sequencing input: peripheral blood. All receptors come from a woman younger than 35 with acute or convalescent COVID-19. CDR3s include the opening cysteine and the closing phenylalanine or tryptophan. D genes are given only for firm matches. Clone size is stated in some rows and not others, as once, few, many or a class when expanded.

size	V	J	D	CDR3	DNA
-	TRBV2	TRBJ2-2	TRBD1	CASSDLGQGSGFRGELFF	TGTGCCAGCAGTGACTTGGGACAGGGGTCGGGGTTCCGCGGGGAGCTGTTTTTT
-	TRBV15	TRBJ2-1	TRBD2	CATSSWLADNEQFF	TGTGCCACCAGCAGCTGGCTAGCGGACAATGAGCAGTTCTTC
-	TRBV7-6	TRBJ1-4	TRBD1	CASSLGQGRHEKLFF	TGTGCCAGCAGCTTGGGACAGGGGAGACATGAAAAACTGTTTTTT
-	TRBV5-1	TRBJ1-6	-	CASSNARDYNSPLHF	TGCGCCAGCAGCAACGCCAGGGATTATAATTCACCCCTCCACTTT
once	TRBV7-9	TRBJ1-1	-	CASSLPGTEAFF	TGTGCCAGCAGCTTACCCGGGACTGAAGCTTTCTTT
-	TRBV11-2	TRBJ2-7	-	CASSLDPTYEQYF	TGTGCCAGCAGCTTAGATCCTACCTACGAGCAGTACTTC
-	TRBV6-5	TRBJ2-2	-	CASSRTEGETGELFF	TGTGCCAGCAGTCGGACAGAAGGCGAGACCGGGGAGCTGTTTTTT
-	TRBV18	TRBJ1-2	TRBD1	CASSPGTGEGYTF	TGTGCCAGCTCGCCCGGGACAGGGGAAGGCTACACCTTC
-	TRBV5-1	TRBJ2-1	TRBD2	CASSRGGAEGYEQFF	TGCGCCAGCAGCCGCGGGGGGGCCGAAGGTTATGAGCAGTTCTTC
-	TRBV5-6	TRBJ2-5	TRBD2	CASSLALAGVWETQYF	TGTGCCAGCAGCTTGGCCTTAGCGGGGGTATGGGAGACCCAGTACTTC
-	TRBV5-1	TRBJ2-3	TRBD2	CASSRTSGGSASTDTQYF	TGCGCCAGCAGCCGGACTAGCGGGGGATCCGCTAGCACAGATACGCAGTATTTT
-	TRBV5-1	TRBJ1-4	TRBD1	CASRITGAEGGGLFF	TGCGCCAGCAGAATTACAGGGGCGGAAGGAGGAGGGCTGTTTTTT
-	TRBV7-9	TRBJ2-3	-	CASSLGFGGTDTQYF	TGTGCCAGCAGCCTGGGTTTCGGAGGCACAGATACGCAGTATTTT
-	TRBV7-2	TRBJ1-2	-	CASSLGDYGYTF	TGTGCCAGCAGCTTAGGCGACTATGGCTACACCTTC
-	TRBV6-5	TRBJ1-6	-	CASSRQAINSPLHF	TGTGCCAGCAGTCGACAGGCGATCAATTCACCCCTCCACTTT
-	TRBV4-1	TRBJ1-5	-	CASSHLGDFQPQHF	TGCGCCAGCAGCCACCTAGGGGATTTTCAGCCCCAGCATTTT
-	TRBV12-3/TRBV12-4	TRBJ2-2	-	CASSLLVAGELFF	TGTGCCAGCAGTTTGCTAGTGGCCGGGGAGCTGTTTTTT
-	TRBV5-5	TRBJ1-1	-	CASTPGNTEAFF	TGTGCCAGCACTCCAGGGAACACTGAAGCTTTCTTT
-	TRBV4-3	TRBJ1-6	-	CASSQWGGGNSPLHF	TGCGCCAGCAGCCAATGGGGGGGAGGAAATTCACCCCTCCACTTT
once	TRBV30	TRBJ1-2	-	CACDHLNYGYTF	TGTGCTTGTGATCATCTAAACTATGGCTACACCTTC
-	TRBV18	TRBJ2-7	TRBD1	CASSPRQGRTYEQYF	TGTGCCAGCTCACCGAGACAGGGTCGAACCTACGAGCAGTACTTC
-	TRBV11-1	TRBJ1-2	TRBD1	CASSPLRGRDGYTF	TGTGCCAGCAGCCCTCTCAGGGGGCGGGATGGCTACACCTTC
-	TRBV19	TRBJ2-3	TRBD1	CASSQTGGQADTQYF	TGTGCCAGTAGTCAAACAGGGGGCCAGGCAGATACGCAGTATTTT
-	TRBV6-5	TRBJ1-3	-	CATTWAGRVGNTIYF	TGTGCCACAACCTGGGCGGGGCGAGTGGGAAACACCATATATTTT
few	TRBV5-1	TRBJ1-1	-	CASSLLAEKNTEAFF	TGCGCCAGCAGCTTGTTGGCGGAAAAGAACACTGAAGCTTTCTTT
-	TRBV5-4	TRBJ2-2	-	CASRREVEAGELFF	TGTGCCAGCAGGAGGGAGGTTGAAGCCGGGGAGCTGTTTTTT
many	TRBV6-2/TRBV6-3	TRBJ1-3	-	CASSYRDSGNTIYF	TGTGCCAGCAGTTACCGGGACTCTGGAAACACCATATATTTT
-	TRBV30	TRBJ1-6	-	CAWRGVSSPLHF	TGTGCCTGGAGAGGGGTTAGTTCACCCCTCCACTTT
-	TRBV29-1	TRBJ2-3	-	CSVESGSGTQYF	TGCAGCGTTGAATCTGGGTCGGGTACGCAGTATTTT
-	TRBV3-1/TRBV3-2	TRBJ1-1	-	CASSQGAANTEAFF	TGTGCCAGCAGCCAAGGAGCGGCGAACACTGAAGCTTTCTTT
-	TRBV6-5	TRBJ1-5	-	CASSLDRNSNQPQHF	TGTGCCAGCAGCCTTGACAGGAATAGCAATCAGCCCCAGCATTTT
few	TRBV30	TRBJ2-2	TRBD1	CAWGTANTGELFF	TGTGCCTGGGGGACAGCGAACACCGGGGAGCTGTTTTTT
-	TRBV5-5	TRBJ2-1	TRBD1	CASSLPTGDGEQFF	TGTGCCAGCAGCCTACCGACAGGGGATGGGGAGCAGTTCTTC
-	TRBV29-1	TRBJ1-1	TRBD1	CSADRDRWGGGTEAFF	TGCAGCGCCGACCGGGACAGGTGGGGAGGTGGGACTGAAGCTTTCTTT
-	TRBV6-5	TRBJ1-2	-	CASNRDTSNYGYTF	TGTGCCAGCAATCGGGACACCTCTAACTATGGCTACACCTTC
-	TRBV6-5	TRBJ1-4	-	CASSYSGGPNEKLFF	TGTGCCAGCAGTTACTCGGGAGGGCCCAATGAAAAACTGTTTTTT
-	TRBV19	TRBJ1-1	-	CASSKTGANTEAFF	TGTGCCAGTAGTAAGACAGGAGCGAACACTGAAGCTTTCTTT
-	TRBV5-8	TRBJ1-2	-	CASSLWQINYGYTF	TGTGCCAGCAGCTTGTGGCAGATAAACTATGGCTACACCTTC
once	TRBV7-3	TRBJ1-1	-	CASSSQANTEAFF	TGTGCCAGCAGTTCACAGGCGAACACTGAAGCTTTCTTT
-	TRBV7-9	TRBJ1-3	-	CASSFRGGSREAGNTIYF	TGTGCCAGCAGCTTCAGGGGTGGGTCCCGCGAGGCTGGAAACACCATATATTTT